This entry describes one T cell receptor beta chain. No antigen is known for it. These data are taken from a study of cytomegalovirus exposure and HLA in healthy donors. General observations from the study: Later on, analysis showed that most CMV-associated TCR beta chains appeared to be HLA-restricted. A prior analysis recorded that most TCR beta V segments were productive about 87% or about 30% of the time. TCR beta V- and J-gene trimming was later associated with a missense DCLRE1C variant. At a 0.05 false discovery rate, a later analysis found approximately 17,000 TCR beta sequences to be associated with HLA alleles.

PCR employed 60 Vbeta and 13 Jbeta primers. Sequencing was performed with immunoSEQ multiplex PCR; in TCRdb, only in-frame clones are kept and a portion is missing. The repertoire holds under 250,000 clones, just under 80% seen once, with approximately 0.49% in the top ten. The V gene's germline CDR1 is MNHEY and CDR2 SVGAGI. The V and J ends lost 6 bases and 0 bases, in that order; junction bases with no gene match: 6. The CDR3 is 15 amino acids. The gene calls are TRBV6-5 and TRBJ1-1, with TRBD1 identical over 8 bases. The clonotype comes from a boy aged 5-17 years in good health and CMV-seronegative. Sequencing was performed on PBMCs. CDR3: CASRGTGYMNTEAFF. The DNA for the CDR3 is TGTGCCAGCAGGGGGACAGGCTACATGAACACTGAAGCTTTCTTT.